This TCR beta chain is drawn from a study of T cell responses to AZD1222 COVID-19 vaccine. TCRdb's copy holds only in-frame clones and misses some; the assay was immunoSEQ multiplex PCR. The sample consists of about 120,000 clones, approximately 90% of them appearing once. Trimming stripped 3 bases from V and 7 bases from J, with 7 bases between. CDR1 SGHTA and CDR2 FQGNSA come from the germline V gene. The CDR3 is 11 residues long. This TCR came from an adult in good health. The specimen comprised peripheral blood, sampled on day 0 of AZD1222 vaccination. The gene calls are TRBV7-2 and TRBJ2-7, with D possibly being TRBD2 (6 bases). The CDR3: CASSLAGEQYF. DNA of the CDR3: TGTGCCAGCAGCTTGGCGGGGGAGCAGTACTTC.